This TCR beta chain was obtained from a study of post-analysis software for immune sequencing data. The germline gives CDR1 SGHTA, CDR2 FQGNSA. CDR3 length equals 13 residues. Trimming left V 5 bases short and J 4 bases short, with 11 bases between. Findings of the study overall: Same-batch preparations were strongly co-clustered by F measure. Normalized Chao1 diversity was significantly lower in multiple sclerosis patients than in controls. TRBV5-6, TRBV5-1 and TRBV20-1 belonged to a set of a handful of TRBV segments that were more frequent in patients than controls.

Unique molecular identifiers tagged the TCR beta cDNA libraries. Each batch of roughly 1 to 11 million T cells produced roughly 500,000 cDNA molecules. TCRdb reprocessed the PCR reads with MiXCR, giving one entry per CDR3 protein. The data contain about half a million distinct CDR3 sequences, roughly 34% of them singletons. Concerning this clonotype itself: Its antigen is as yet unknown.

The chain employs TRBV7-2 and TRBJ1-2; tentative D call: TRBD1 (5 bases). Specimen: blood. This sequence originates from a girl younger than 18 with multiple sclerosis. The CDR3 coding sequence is TGTGCCAGCAGCAAAAGGGGAGGCTATGGCTACACCTTC. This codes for CASSKRGGYGYTF.